One and the same sample provided the 20 T cell receptor beta chains below, sequenced in a study of T cell responses to AZD1222 COVID-19 vaccine. Libraries were prepared by immunoSEQ multiplex PCR; TCRdb keeps only in-frame clonotypes and omits some of them. The sample contains 60,000 to 80,000 clones, 60% to 85% of which appear only once. The input for sequencing was peripheral blood, taken 28 days after the second AZD1222 dose. Receptors were obtained from an adult who received the AZD1222 COVID-19 vaccine.

V gene TRBV28 combines with J gene TRBJ2-1; the match to TRBD2 covers 10 bases. The length of the CDR3 is 14 residues. CDR1 is MDHEN and CDR2 is SYDVKM in the germline V gene. Trimming at V came to 5 bases and at J to 8 bases, leaving 6 bases not matched to a gene. The CDR3 DNA is TGTGCCAGCAGTATTAGCGGGAGGCTTTATGAGCAGTTCTTC. Translating gives CASSISGRLYEQFF.

The chain couples TRBV5-5 to TRBJ2-1; TRBD1 might be the D (7 bases). CDR3 size: 16 residues. Trimming took off 5 bases at V and 6 bases at J, with 21 bases between the two ends. The germline CDR1 and CDR2 sequences are SGHKS and YYEKEE (reference sequence). CDR3 loop: CASSSYQGGASNEQFF. Here the CDR3 DNA reads TGTGCCAGCAGTTCTTATCAGGGGGGCGCCTCCAATGAGCAGTTCTTC.

This CDR3 reads CASSLDSRYSYNEQFF. CDR3 sequence (DNA): TGTGCCAGTAGTCTCGACTCTAGATATTCCTACAATGAGCAGTTCTTC. The chain couples TRBV19 to TRBJ2-1; D remains unclear. Trimming took off 5 bases at V and 1 base at J, with 15 bases between the two ends. Germline-derived CDR1 and CDR2 are LNHDA and SQIVND (reference sequence). The CDR3 consists of 16 residues. The variable domain in full, with the rest retrieved from reference TRBV19 and TRBJ2-1, is DGGITQSPKYLFRKEGQNVTLSCEQNLNHDAMYWYRQDPGQGLRLIYYSQIVNDFQKGDIAEGYSVSREKKESFPLTVTSAQKNPTAFYLCASSLDSRYSYNEQFFGPGTRLTVL.

The V gene is TRBV7-2, the J gene TRBJ2-1; D gene unclear. V was clipped by 0 bases and J by 4 bases, with 10 bases between them. The CDR3 is 15 amino acids. Germline lookup yields CDR1 SGHTA and CDR2 FQGNSA. The CDR3 nucleotides are TGTGCCAGCAGCTTAGCTGGGGAAGGGTACAATGAGCAGTTCTTC. Its translation: CASSLAGEGYNEQFF.

This chain links TRBV27 with TRBJ2-7, with D unresolved. Germline V gene sequence: CDR1 MNHEY, CDR2 SMNVEV (reference sequence). The CDR3 has 16 amino acids. Trimming stripped 4 bases from V and 3 bases from J, with 19 bases between. The CDR3 DNA is TGTGCCAGCAGTTCCCCCTTAGCTAGGCGTGGCTACGAGCAGTACTTC. Residues: CASSSPLARRGYEQYF.

The V call is TRBV28, the J call TRBJ2-7, with D perhaps matching TRBD1 (6 bases). Germline V gives CDR1 MDHEN, CDR2 SYDVKM. Trimming left V 5 bases short and J 3 bases short, with 17 bases between. The CDR3 covers 15 residues. CDR3 protein: CASSGAQGPNYEQYF. Written as DNA, the CDR3 is TGTGCCAGCAGTGGGGCACAGGGCCCCAACTACGAGCAGTACTTC.

The chain carries TRBV2 and TRBJ1-1, with 8 bases matching TRBD1. J gave up 4 bases and V 7 bases, and 8 bases lay outside the gene matches. The germline gives CDR1 SNHLY, CDR2 FYNNEI. The length of the CDR3 is 14 residues. CDR3 DNA: TGTGCCAGCACCCTGGACAGGGTAACCACTGAAGCTTTCTTT. Its protein product is CASTLDRVTTEAFF.

This clone has a single count. J is TRBJ1-1 and V is TRBV9; tentative D call: TRBD1 (6 bases). Germline loops: CDR1 SGDLS, CDR2 YYNGEE. V shed 7 bases and J shed 1 base, with 20 bases lying between them. This CDR3 is 16 amino acids long. The CDR3 is CASVHRDTSGNTEAFF. The CDR3 DNA reads TGTGCCAGCGTCCACCGGGACACCTCAGGGAACACTGAAGCTTTCTTT.

This chain links TRBV9 with TRBJ1-1; TRBD1 is a possible D gene (6 bases). CDR3 size: 13 residues. Trimming cost V 5 bases and J 3 bases, with 11 bases left between them. Germline V gene lookup returns CDR1 SGDLS and CDR2 YYNGEE. This CDR3 reads CASSSTGHTEAFF. Here the CDR3 DNA reads TGTGCCAGCAGTTCGACAGGTCACACTGAAGCTTTCTTT.

The chain combines TRBV30 with TRBJ2-2; D ambiguous. CDR3 length: 10 amino acids. In germline, CDR1 is GTSNPN, CDR2 SVGIG (reference sequence). Between the trimmed V and J ends, which lost 7 bases and 8 bases, there was a span of 8 bases. CDR3 sequence: CASLGGELFF. The DNA for the CDR3 is TGTGCCTCGTTAGGTGGGGAGCTGTTTTTT.

In this sample, this clone turned up once. The J gene is TRBJ1-3, the V gene TRBV12-3 or TRBV12-4; D gene unclear. The CDR3 runs to 13 residues. The ends were cut back, 6 bases at V and 4 bases at J, with 10 bases in the middle. This CDR3 is CASSLTLGNTIYF. The DNA of the CDR3 is TGTGCCAGCAGCCTTACGTTGGGAAACACCATATATTTT.

The rearrangement links TRBV3-1 (or the pseudogene TRBV3-2) to TRBJ1-1; 8 nucleotides line up with TRBD1. Germline CDR1 and CDR2: LGHDT and YNNKEL (reference sequence). This CDR3 region has 15 residues. Trimming cost V 2 bases and J 5 bases; bases outside gene matches: 7. The CDR3 loop is CASSQPGQGRTEAFF. The CDR3 coding sequence is TGTGCCAGCAGCCAACCCGGACAGGGAAGGACTGAAGCTTTCTTT.

The chain joins TRBV30 to TRBJ1-2; no definite D call. The V gene lost 3 bases and the J gene lost 1 base, with 6 bases spanning the gap. Germline V gene data show CDR1 as GTSNPN and CDR2 as SVGIG (reference sequence). The CDR3 loop spans 12 amino acids. The CDR3 DNA is TGTGCCTGGAGCCCTATTAACTATGGCTACACCTTC. Translated: CAWSPINYGYTF.

J is TRBJ2-3 and V is TRBV29-1; no clear D gene. The CDR3 contains 11 residues. The germline V and J ends were trimmed by 4 bases and 3 bases, with 5 bases remaining between them. Germline CDR1 reads SQVTM; CDR2 reads ANQGSEA. CDR3 in DNA: TGCAGCGTTGCACAGACAGATACGCAGTATTTT. Amino acids: CSVAQTDTQYF.

The rearrangement uses TRBV7-6 and TRBJ2-2; D remains ambiguous. The CDR3 has 15 amino acids. The V end lost 1 base, the J end lost 4 bases, and 10 bases lay between the germline ends. Germline V CDR1 and CDR2: SGHVS, FNYEAQ. CDR3 sequence (DNA): TGTGCCAGCAGCTTAGGAACGTCAACCACCGGGGAGCTGTTTTTT. Translating gives CASSLGTSTTGELFF.

The rearrangement uses TRBV5-1 and TRBJ2-7; D perhaps matches TRBD1 (5 bases). CDR1 and CDR2 from the germline V gene are SGHRS and YFSETQ. The ends were cut back, 0 bases at V and 7 bases at J, with 17 bases in the middle. CDR3 length: 15 residues. The CDR3 nucleotides read TGCGCCAGCAGCTTGGGGGCAGGGTGGTCGCGTGAGCAGTACTTC. This sequence encodes CASSLGAGWSREQYF.

The chain recombines TRBV3-1 (or the pseudogene TRBV3-2) with TRBJ2-7; no clear D. Trimming removed 2 bases from V and 3 bases from J, with 5 bases in between. Per the germline V gene, CDR1 is LGHDT and CDR2 is YNNKEL (reference sequence). The CDR3 is 12 residues long. The CDR3 is CASSQFGYEQYF. The CDR3 DNA sequence: TGTGCCAGCAGCCAATTCGGCTACGAGCAGTACTTC.

Concerning this clone: The sample holds other DNA sequences that translate to the same CDR3. The rearrangement joins TRBV28 to TRBJ2-3; TRBD1 matches at 8 bases. The junction had 2 bases not matched to a gene; V was cut back by 2 bases and J by 4 bases. Germline V gene sequence: CDR1 MDHEN, CDR2 SYDVKM. This CDR3 is 14 amino acids long. For the CDR3, the DNA is TGTGCCAGCAGTTTAGACAGGGGTGCAGATACGCAGTATTTT. This gives the protein CASSLDRGADTQYF.

CDR3 in amino acids: CASSLKGREGVGELFF. The CDR3 DNA sequence: TGTGCCAGCAGCCTAAAGGGCAGGGAGGGGGTCGGGGAGCTGTTTTTT. The gene calls are TRBV27 and TRBJ2-2; TRBD2 is a possible D gene (7 bases). The germline V and J ends were trimmed by 6 bases and 7 bases, with 21 bases remaining between them. This CDR3 is 16 amino acids long. Germline loops: CDR1 MNHEY, CDR2 SMNVEV (reference sequence).

V usage is TRBV6-1 and J usage is TRBJ2-3, with 10 nucleotides matching TRBD2. The ends lost 3 bases at V and 1 base at J; junction bases unmatched: 1. From germline, CDR1 is MNHNS and CDR2 SASEGT. The CDR3 spans 15 residues. This CDR3 reads CASSDLAGGTDTQYF. CDR3 nucleotides: TGTGCCAGCAGTGACCTAGCGGGGGGCACAGATACGCAGTATTTT.